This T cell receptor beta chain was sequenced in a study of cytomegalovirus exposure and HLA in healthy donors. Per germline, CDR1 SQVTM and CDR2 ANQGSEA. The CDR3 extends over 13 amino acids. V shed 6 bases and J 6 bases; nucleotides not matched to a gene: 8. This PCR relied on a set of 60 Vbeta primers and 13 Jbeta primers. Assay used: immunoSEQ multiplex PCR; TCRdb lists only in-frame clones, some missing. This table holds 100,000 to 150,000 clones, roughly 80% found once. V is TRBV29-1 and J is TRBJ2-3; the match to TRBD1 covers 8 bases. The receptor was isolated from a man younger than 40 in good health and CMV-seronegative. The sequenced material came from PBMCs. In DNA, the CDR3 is TGCAGCGTAGACAGGGGTCTAACGGATACGCAGTATTTT. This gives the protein CSVDRGLTDTQYF.